This TCR beta chain came from a study of OX40 agonist ivuxolimab in advanced cancers. Study information: The study reported partial responses in three patients: one hepatocellular carcinoma, two cutaneous melanoma.

Findings of the study overall: Within 6 weeks, CD4+ and CD8+ blood T cells expanded clonally at 0.1 to 3.0 mg/kg. The antigen specificity of the peripheral T cells (those that were expanded) was not determined.

With respect to this clone: Its antigen is still unknown.

The table came from immunoSEQ multiplex PCR; TCRdb's copy has only in-frame clones and leaves some out. Counted here are 50,000 to 65,000 clones, 70% to 90% occurring once; the ten biggest clones make up about 0.77%. The CDR3 has 15 amino acids. The V gene end was trimmed by 2 bases and the J gene end by 5 bases; junction bases not matched to a gene: 9. Looked up from germline, CDR1 is SGHRS and CDR2 is YFSETQ. The chain joins TRBV5-1 to TRBJ2-5; 7 positions agree with TRBD1. This clonotype was obtained from an adult with an advanced solid tumor such as melanoma, head and neck, liver or kidney cancer. This sample comprised CD4+ or CD8+ T cells sorted from blood, obtained in a trial of the OX40 agonist ivuxolimab. The DNA for the CDR3 is TGCGCCAGCAGCTTCGGAGACAGGGATGGGGAGACCCAGTACTTC. It encodes CASSFGDRDGETQYF.